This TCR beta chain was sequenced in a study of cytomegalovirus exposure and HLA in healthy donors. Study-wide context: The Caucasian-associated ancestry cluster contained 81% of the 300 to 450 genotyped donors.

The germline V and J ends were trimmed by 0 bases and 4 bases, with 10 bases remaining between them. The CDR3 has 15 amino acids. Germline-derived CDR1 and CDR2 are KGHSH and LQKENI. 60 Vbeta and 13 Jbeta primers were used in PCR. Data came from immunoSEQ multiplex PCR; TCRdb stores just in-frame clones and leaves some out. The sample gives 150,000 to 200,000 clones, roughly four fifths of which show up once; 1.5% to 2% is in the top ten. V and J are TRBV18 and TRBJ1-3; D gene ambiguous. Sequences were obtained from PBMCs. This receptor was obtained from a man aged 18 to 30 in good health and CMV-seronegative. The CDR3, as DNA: TGTGCCAGCTCACCACCGTCTGGGCCCGGAAACACCATATATTTT. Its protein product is CASSPPSGPGNTIYF.